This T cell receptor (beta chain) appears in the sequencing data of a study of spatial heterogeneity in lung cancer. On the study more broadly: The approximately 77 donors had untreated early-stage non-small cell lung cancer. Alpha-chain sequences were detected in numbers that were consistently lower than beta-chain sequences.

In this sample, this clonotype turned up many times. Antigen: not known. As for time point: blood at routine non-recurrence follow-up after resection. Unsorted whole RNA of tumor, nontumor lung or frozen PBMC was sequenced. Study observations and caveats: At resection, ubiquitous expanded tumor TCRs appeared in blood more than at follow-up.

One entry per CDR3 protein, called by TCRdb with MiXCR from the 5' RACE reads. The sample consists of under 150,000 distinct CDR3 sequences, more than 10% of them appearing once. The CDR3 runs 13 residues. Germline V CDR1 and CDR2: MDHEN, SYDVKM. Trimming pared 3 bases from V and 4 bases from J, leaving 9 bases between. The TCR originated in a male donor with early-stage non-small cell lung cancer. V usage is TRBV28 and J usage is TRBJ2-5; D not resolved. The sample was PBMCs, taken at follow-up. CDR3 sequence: CASSLGTLETQYF. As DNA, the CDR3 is TGTGCCAGCAGTTTGGGTACCCTAGAGACCCAGTACTTC. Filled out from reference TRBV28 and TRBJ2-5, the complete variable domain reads DVKVTQSSRYLVKRTGEKVFLECVQDMDHENMFWYRQDPGLGLRLIYFSYDVKMKEKGDIPEGYSVSREKKERFSLILESASTNQTSMYLCASSLGTLETQYFGPGTRLLVL.